This passage covers 2 T cell receptor beta chains from one sample sequenced in a study of vaccination and CD4 T cells after COVID-19. Sequenced with the Oncomine TCR Beta short-read assay was DNA taken from cultured CD4+ T cells. TCRdb re-called the PCR reads through MiXCR, storing one row per CDR3 protein. The sample includes about 7,000 distinct CDR3 sequences, roughly a third of them seen just once. Their specific antigens are unknown. The treatment: roughly nine-day PBMC culture with coronavirus spike peptide pools or control peptides (ViraFEST assay). Collection of the unexposed donor's CD4+ T cells took place before the COVID-19 pandemic (2011-2018). Sequencing was done on a sample of CD4+ T cells from blood, cultured in vitro. These receptors were collected from a human donor in good health.

The V gene is TRBV2, the J gene TRBJ2-7, with 10 bases lining up with TRBD1. Per the germline V gene, CDR1 is SNHLY and CDR2 is FYNNEI. Germline trimming cut 6 bases from V and 6 bases from J; bases unmatched to any gene: 8. The CDR3 is 14 residues long. In DNA, the CDR3 is TGTGCCAGCAGAACCGGGACAGGGGTCTTCGAGCAGTACTTC. Translated, it gives CASRTGTGVFEQYF.

This clonotype appeared a few times. The chain recombines TRBV6-1 with TRBJ1-1; D gene ambiguous. CDR1 MNHNS and CDR2 SASEGT come from the germline V gene. Trimming cost V 7 bases and J 3 bases, with 12 bases left between them. CDR3 length: 13 amino acids. The CDR3, as DNA: TGTGCCAGCACCAGCCAGGAGTACACTGAAGCTTTCTTT. It specifies CASTSQEYTEAFF.